The source of this TCR beta chain is a study of vaccination effects on CD4 cells after COVID-19. About this clone itself: The target antigen is unknown.

Sequencing in the ViraFEST assay came after antigen-specific CD4+ T cells had been expanded with viral peptide pools, which were used to stimulate PBMC. Isolation of CD4+ T cells took place after about 10 days of culture. The culture medium for two million PBMC per well included 9.5 to 10 IU/ml IL-2 and around 9.9 ug/ml peptides. Germline assignment: CDR1 SGHRS and CDR2 YFSETQ. The CDR3 sequence is 17 residues long. The ends lost 0 bases at V and 2 bases at J; junction bases unmatched: 4. TCRdb's table, derived via immunoSEQ multiplex PCR, lists solely in-frame clones and lacks some. The sample includes about 79,000 clones, about 70% of them seen just once.

The receptor's source is a human donor who received a COVID-19 vaccine. The chain combines TRBV5-1 with TRBJ2-5, with 13 bases matching TRBD2. This material consisted of CD4+ T cells from PBMCs cultured with HCoV-229E spike peptides, taken before COVID-19 vaccination. This CDR3 reads CASSLGLAGGTQETQYF. CDR3 bases: TGCGCCAGCAGCTTGGGACTAGCGGGGGGTACACAAGAGACCCAGTACTTC.